This paragraph covers one TCR beta chain sequence. Antigen: not known. The data derive from a study of T cell responses to AZD1222 COVID-19 vaccine. Overall study results and limits: Targets within unmutated variant regions were reportedly found for nearly half of spike-specific TCRs.

CDR3 length: 13 residues. V lost 0 bases and J lost 12, with 12 bases in between. From germline, CDR1 is SGHTA and CDR2 FQGTGA. Clones were read by immunoSEQ multiplex PCR, and TCRdb kept only the in-frame ones, dropping some. The table lists about 150,000 clones, approximately 90% of them singletons. Sample: peripheral blood, taken on day 0 of AZD1222 vaccination. This clonotype was obtained from an adult in good health. This rearrangement joins TRBV7-3 to TRBJ2-1; tentative D call: TRBD1 (5 bases). The CDR3, as DNA: TGTGCCAGCAGCTTAACTGGTCCCACAGGGCAGTTCTTC. Residues: CASSLTGPTGQFF.